A selection of T cell receptor beta chains follows, all from one sample in a study of CD8 T cells in ankylosing spondylitis. Each CDR3 protein gets one entry after TCRdb re-called the 5' RACE reads with MiXCR. This sample has around 320,000 distinct CDR3 sequences; around 20% occur once, and the top ten carry roughly 3.6%. Sequencing used blood, either unsorted or a sorted T cell fraction (not recorded which). The source is a female donor with ankylosing spondylitis or in good health (not recorded which). Both conserved end residues are part of each CDR3. D genes are given only for firm matches. Rows give clone size only sometimes, using once, few, many, or a class for an expanded clone.

abundance: few
d_gene: .
v_gene: TRBV12-3/TRBV12-4
j_gene: TRBJ2-5
CDR3aa: CASTLWGARETQYF
CDR3nt: TGTGCCAGCACACTCTGGGGGGCCAGGGAGACCCAGTACTTC

abundance: .
d_gene: .
v_gene: TRBV20-1
j_gene: TRBJ2-7
CDR3aa: CSASGTSYEQYF
CDR3nt: TGCAGTGCCTCCGGGACCAGCTACGAGCAGTACTTC

abundance: few
d_gene: TRBD2
v_gene: TRBV10-3
j_gene: TRBJ2-5
CDR3aa: CAISEIRLAGGGETQYF
CDR3nt: TGTGCCATCAGTGAGATCCGACTAGCGGGAGGAGGAGAGACCCAGTACTTC

abundance: .
d_gene: TRBD2
v_gene: TRBV11-2
j_gene: TRBJ2-5
CDR3aa: CASSLVWTSGHQETQYF
CDR3nt: TGTGCCAGCAGCTTAGTTTGGACTAGCGGCCACCAAGAGACCCAGTACTTC

abundance: few
d_gene: .
v_gene: TRBV10-2
j_gene: TRBJ1-1
CDR3aa: CASRDGNTEAFF
CDR3nt: TGCGCCAGCAGGGACGGAAACACTGAAGCTTTCTTT

abundance: .
d_gene: TRBD2
v_gene: TRBV5-8
j_gene: TRBJ2-1
CDR3aa: CASSLARTSGDNEQFF
CDR3nt: TGTGCCAGCAGCTTGGCGAGGACTAGCGGGGACAATGAGCAGTTCTTC

abundance: .
d_gene: .
v_gene: TRBV29-1
j_gene: TRBJ1-1
CDR3aa: CSVEAGLRTEAFF
CDR3nt: TGCAGCGTTGAAGCGGGGCTAAGGACTGAAGCTTTCTTT

abundance: few
d_gene: TRBD2
v_gene: TRBV20-1
j_gene: TRBJ2-7
CDR3aa: CSASRGELAGGKNEQYF
CDR3nt: TGCAGTGCTAGCAGGGGGGAACTAGCGGGAGGAAAGAACGAGCAGTACTTC

abundance: few
d_gene: .
v_gene: TRBV10-3
j_gene: TRBJ1-5
CDR3aa: CAISQGVRASNQPQHF
CDR3nt: TGTGCCATCAGTCAAGGTGTGAGGGCGAGCAATCAGCCCCAGCATTTT

abundance: .
d_gene: TRBD2
v_gene: TRBV27
j_gene: TRBJ2-1
CDR3aa: CASSFTSGSLRSYNEQFF
CDR3nt: TGTGCCAGCAGTTTTACTAGCGGGAGCCTCCGCTCCTACAATGAGCAGTTCTTC

abundance: few
d_gene: .
v_gene: TRBV18
j_gene: TRBJ1-1
CDR3aa: CASSPSTRTEAFF
CDR3nt: TGTGCCAGCTCACCATCGACGCGCACTGAAGCTTTCTTT

abundance: few
d_gene: .
v_gene: TRBV12-3/TRBV12-4
j_gene: TRBJ2-7
CDR3aa: CASSFRIAATYEQYF
CDR3nt: TGTGCCAGCAGCTTCCGGATAGCGGCTACCTACGAGCAGTACTTC

abundance: .
d_gene: .
v_gene: TRBV20-1
j_gene: TRBJ2-7
CDR3aa: CSASDPPREQYF
CDR3nt: TGCAGTGCTAGTGACCCGCCTCGGGAGCAGTACTTC

abundance: few
d_gene: .
v_gene: TRBV24-1
j_gene: TRBJ2-1
CDR3aa: CATSDLGLTGQFF
CDR3nt: TGTGCCACCAGTGATTTGGGGCTAACGGGGCAGTTCTTC

abundance: many
d_gene: .
v_gene: TRBV7-8
j_gene: TRBJ1-6
CDR3aa: CASSLDGYNSPLHF
CDR3nt: TGTGCCAGCAGCTTAGACGGCTATAATTCACCCCTCCACTTT

abundance: few
d_gene: .
v_gene: TRBV7-2
j_gene: TRBJ2-5
CDR3aa: CASSWTAEETQYF
CDR3nt: TGTGCCAGCAGCTGGACAGCTGAAGAGACCCAGTACTTC

abundance: many
d_gene: .
v_gene: TRBV29-1
j_gene: TRBJ1-1
CDR3aa: CSAKDQGTEAFF
CDR3nt: TGCAGCGCCAAAGACCAGGGGACTGAAGCTTTCTTT

abundance: few
d_gene: .
v_gene: TRBV20-1
j_gene: TRBJ2-7
CDR3aa: CSARDLASKQYF
CDR3nt: TGCAGTGCTAGAGATCTAGCGTCAAAGCAGTACTTC

abundance: .
d_gene: .
v_gene: TRBV6-2/TRBV6-3
j_gene: TRBJ1-1
CDR3aa: CASSRAEEYTEAFF
CDR3nt: TGTGCCAGCAGCCGAGCGGAGGAATACACTGAAGCTTTCTTT

abundance: few
d_gene: TRBD2
v_gene: TRBV10-3
j_gene: TRBJ2-1
CDR3aa: CAIRGTNNEQFF
CDR3nt: TGTGCCATCAGAGGGACTAACAATGAGCAGTTCTTC

abundance: once
d_gene: TRBD2
v_gene: TRBV19
j_gene: TRBJ2-2
CDR3aa: CASRLGTTYTGELFF
CDR3nt: TGTGCCAGTAGGCTCGGGACTACATACACCGGGGAGCTGTTTTTT

abundance: few
d_gene: .
v_gene: TRBV6-2/TRBV6-3
j_gene: TRBJ2-2
CDR3aa: CASSQRFGELFF
CDR3nt: TGTGCCAGCAGTCAGCGGTTCGGGGAGCTGTTTTTT

abundance: .
d_gene: TRBD2
v_gene: TRBV11-1
j_gene: TRBJ2-3
CDR3aa: CASSISGGSDTQYF
CDR3nt: TGTGCCAGCAGTATTAGCGGGGGATCAGATACGCAGTATTTT

abundance: few
d_gene: .
v_gene: TRBV6-1
j_gene: TRBJ2-5
CDR3aa: CASSPGYQETQYF
CDR3nt: TGTGCCAGCAGCCCCGGTTACCAAGAGACCCAGTACTTC

abundance: .
d_gene: .
v_gene: TRBV7-2
j_gene: TRBJ2-3
CDR3aa: CASSLPGVGTDTQYF
CDR3nt: TGTGCCAGCAGCTTACCCGGAGTCGGGACAGATACGCAGTATTTT

abundance: .
d_gene: .
v_gene: TRBV15
j_gene: TRBJ1-1
CDR3aa: CATSRDWGVDTEAFF
CDR3nt: TGTGCCACCAGCAGAGATTGGGGGGTCGACACTGAAGCTTTCTTT

abundance: few
d_gene: TRBD1
v_gene: TRBV27
j_gene: TRBJ1-5
CDR3aa: CASSRQGAWNQPQHF
CDR3nt: TGTGCCAGCAGCCGACAGGGAGCCTGGAATCAGCCCCAGCATTTT

abundance: few
d_gene: .
v_gene: TRBV5-1
j_gene: TRBJ2-3
CDR3aa: CASRLGGDTDTQYF
CDR3nt: TGCGCCAGCAGGCTCGGTGGGGACACAGATACGCAGTATTTT